This T cell receptor beta chain was obtained from a study of blood T cell repertoires in COVID-19. Generated by immunoSEQ multiplex PCR, the TCRdb table keeps only in-frame clones and is missing some. The sample lists approximately 150,000 clones; 84% were seen once. The sequenced material came from peripheral blood. The sequence was obtained from a woman older than 75 with acute or convalescent COVID-19.

The CDR3 reads CASSQRTGPPYEQYF. DNA for the CDR3: TGTGCCAGCAGCCAACGGACAGGGCCCCCCTACGAGCAGTACTTC. J is TRBJ2-7 and V is TRBV14; 8 nucleotides match TRBD1. Germline CDR1 is SGHDN and CDR2 is FVKESK. This CDR3 comprises 15 residues. The V gene end was trimmed by 2 bases and the J gene end by 2 bases; junction bases not matched to a gene: 5.